The T cell receptor (beta chain) under discussion was sequenced for a study of OX40 agonist ivuxolimab in advanced cancers. The CDR3 runs 16 residues. From germline, CDR1 is SGHDN and CDR2 FVKESK. Losses at the gene ends were 1 base for V and 5 bases for J; bases not matched to a gene: 3. The table came from immunoSEQ multiplex PCR; TCRdb's copy has only in-frame clones and leaves some out. The sample carries fewer than 75,000 clones, 87% recorded once. This specimen was CD4+ or CD8+ T cells sorted from blood, taken in a trial of the OX40 agonist ivuxolimab. This sequence originates from an adult with an advanced solid tumor such as melanoma, head and neck, liver or kidney cancer. The chain joins TRBV14 to TRBJ2-1, with 12 bases that match TRBD2. The CDR3 DNA reads TGTGCCAGCAGCCAAGGACTAGCGGGAGTTAACAATGAGCAGTTCTTC. It specifies CASSQGLAGVNNEQFF.